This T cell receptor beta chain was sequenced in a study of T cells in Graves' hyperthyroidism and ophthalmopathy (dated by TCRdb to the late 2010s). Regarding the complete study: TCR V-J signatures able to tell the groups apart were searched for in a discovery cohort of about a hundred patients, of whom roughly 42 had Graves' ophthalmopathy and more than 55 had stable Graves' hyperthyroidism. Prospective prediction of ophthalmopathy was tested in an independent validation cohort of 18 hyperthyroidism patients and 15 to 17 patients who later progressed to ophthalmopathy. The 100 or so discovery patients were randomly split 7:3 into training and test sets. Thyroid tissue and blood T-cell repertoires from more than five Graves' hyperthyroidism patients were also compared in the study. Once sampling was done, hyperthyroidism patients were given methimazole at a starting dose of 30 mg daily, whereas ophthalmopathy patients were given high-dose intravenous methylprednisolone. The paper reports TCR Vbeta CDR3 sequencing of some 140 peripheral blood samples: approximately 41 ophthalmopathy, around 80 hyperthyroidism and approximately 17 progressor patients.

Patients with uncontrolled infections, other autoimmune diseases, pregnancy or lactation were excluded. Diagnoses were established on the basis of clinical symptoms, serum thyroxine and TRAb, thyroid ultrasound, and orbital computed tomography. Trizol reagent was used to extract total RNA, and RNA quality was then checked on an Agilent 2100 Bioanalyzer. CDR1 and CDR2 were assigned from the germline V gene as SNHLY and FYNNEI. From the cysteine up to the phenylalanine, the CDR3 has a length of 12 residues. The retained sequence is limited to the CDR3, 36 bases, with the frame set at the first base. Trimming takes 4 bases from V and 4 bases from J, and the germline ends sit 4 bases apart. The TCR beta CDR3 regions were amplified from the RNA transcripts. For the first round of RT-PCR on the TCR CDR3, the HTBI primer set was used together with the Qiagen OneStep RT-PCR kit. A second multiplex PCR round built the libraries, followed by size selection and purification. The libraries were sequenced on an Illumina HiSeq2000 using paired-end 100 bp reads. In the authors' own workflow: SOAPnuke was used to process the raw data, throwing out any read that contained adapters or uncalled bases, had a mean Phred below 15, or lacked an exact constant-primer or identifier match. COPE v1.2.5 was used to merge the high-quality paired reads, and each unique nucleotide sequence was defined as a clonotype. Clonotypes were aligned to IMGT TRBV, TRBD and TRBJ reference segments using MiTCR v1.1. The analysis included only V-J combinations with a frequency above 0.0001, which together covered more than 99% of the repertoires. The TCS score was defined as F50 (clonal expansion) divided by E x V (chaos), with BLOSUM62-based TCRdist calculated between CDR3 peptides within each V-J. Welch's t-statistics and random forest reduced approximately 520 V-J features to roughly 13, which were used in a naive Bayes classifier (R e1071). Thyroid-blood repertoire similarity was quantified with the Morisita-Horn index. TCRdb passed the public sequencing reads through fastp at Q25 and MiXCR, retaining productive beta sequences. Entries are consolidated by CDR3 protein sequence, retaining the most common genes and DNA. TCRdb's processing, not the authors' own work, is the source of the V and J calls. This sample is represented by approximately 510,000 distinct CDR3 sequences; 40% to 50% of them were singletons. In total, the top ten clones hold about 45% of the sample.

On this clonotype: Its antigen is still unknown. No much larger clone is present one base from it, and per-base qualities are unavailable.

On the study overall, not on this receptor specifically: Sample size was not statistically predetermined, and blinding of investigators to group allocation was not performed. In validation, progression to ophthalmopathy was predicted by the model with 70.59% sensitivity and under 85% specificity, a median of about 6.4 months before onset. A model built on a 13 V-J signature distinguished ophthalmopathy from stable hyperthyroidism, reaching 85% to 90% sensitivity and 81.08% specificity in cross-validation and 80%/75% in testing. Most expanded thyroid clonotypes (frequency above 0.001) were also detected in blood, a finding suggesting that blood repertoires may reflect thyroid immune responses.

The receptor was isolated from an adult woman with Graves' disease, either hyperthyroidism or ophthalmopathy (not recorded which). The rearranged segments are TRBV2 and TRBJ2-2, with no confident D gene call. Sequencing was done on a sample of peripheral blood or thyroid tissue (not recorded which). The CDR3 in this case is CASSGPTGELFF. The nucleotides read TGTGCCAGCAGTGGGCCCACCGGGGAGCTGTTTTTT. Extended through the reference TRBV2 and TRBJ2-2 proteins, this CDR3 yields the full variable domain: EPEVTQTPSHQVTQMGQEVILRCVPISNHLYFYWYRQILGQKVEFLVSFYNNEISEKSEIFDDQFSVERPDGSNFTLKIRSTKLEDSAMYFCASSGPTGELFFGEGSRLTVL.